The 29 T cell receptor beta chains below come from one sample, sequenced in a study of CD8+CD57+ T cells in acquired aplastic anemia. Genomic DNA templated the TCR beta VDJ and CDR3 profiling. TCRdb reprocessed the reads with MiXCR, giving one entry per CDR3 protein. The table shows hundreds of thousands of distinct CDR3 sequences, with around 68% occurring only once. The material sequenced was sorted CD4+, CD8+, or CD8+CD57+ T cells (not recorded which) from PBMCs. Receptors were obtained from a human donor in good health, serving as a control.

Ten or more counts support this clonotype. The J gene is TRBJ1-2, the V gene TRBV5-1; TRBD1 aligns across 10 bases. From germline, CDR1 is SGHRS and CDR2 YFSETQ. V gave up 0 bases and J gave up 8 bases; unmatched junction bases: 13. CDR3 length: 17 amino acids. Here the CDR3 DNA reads TGCGCCAGCAGCTTGGGACCCCGGGACAGGGGAATCCGCGGCTACACCTTC. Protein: CASSLGPRDRGIRGYTF.

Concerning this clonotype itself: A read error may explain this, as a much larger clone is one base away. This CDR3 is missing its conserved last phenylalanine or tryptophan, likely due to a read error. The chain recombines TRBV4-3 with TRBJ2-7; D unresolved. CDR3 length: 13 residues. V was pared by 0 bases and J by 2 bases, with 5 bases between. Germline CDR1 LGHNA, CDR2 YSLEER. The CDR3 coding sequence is TGCGCCAGCAGCCAAGACAGACCCTACGAGCAGTACATC. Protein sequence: CASSQDRPYEQYI.

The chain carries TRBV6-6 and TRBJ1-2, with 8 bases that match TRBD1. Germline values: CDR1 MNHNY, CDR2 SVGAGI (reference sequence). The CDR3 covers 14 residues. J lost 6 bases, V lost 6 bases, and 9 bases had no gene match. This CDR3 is CASSQGATPDGYTF. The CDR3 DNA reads TGTGCCAGCAGCCAGGGGGCGACTCCAGATGGCTACACCTTC.

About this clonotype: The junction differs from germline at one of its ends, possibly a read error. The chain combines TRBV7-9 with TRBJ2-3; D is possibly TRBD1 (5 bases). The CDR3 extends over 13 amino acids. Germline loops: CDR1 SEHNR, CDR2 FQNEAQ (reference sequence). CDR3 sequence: CATSARTLRTQYF. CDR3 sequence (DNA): TGTGCCACCAGCGCCCGGACATTACGTACGCAGTATTTT.

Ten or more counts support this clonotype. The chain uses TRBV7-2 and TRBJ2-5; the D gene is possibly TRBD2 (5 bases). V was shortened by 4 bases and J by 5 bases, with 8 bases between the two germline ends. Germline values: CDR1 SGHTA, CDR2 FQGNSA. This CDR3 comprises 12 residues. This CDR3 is CASSSTGETQYF. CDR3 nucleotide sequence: TGTGCCAGCAGCTCGACGGGGGAGACCCAGTACTTC.

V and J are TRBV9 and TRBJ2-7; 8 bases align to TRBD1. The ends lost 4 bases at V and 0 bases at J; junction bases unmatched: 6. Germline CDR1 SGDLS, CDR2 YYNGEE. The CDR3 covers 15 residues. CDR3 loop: CASSSGGENSYEQYF. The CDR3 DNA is TGTGCCAGCAGCTCAGGGGGCGAGAACTCCTACGAGCAGTACTTC. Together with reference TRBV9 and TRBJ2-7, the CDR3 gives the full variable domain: DSGVTQTPKHLITATGQRVTLRCSPRSGDLSVYWYQQSLDQGLQFLIQYYNGEERAKGNILERFSAQQFPDLHSELNLSSLELGDSALYFCASSSGGENSYEQYFGPGTRLTVT.

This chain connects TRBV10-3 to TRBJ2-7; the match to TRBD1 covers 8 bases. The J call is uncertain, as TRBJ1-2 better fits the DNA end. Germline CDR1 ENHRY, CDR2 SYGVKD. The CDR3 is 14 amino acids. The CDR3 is CAISEQGVGYDYTF. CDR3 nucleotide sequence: TGTGCCATCAGTGAACAGGGGGTTGGGTACGACTACACCTTC.

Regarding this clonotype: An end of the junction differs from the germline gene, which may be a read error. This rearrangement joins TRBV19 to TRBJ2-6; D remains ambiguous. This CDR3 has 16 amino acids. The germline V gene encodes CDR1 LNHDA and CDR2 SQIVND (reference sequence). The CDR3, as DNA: TGTGCCAGTAGGATAGGCGCAGTCTCTGATGCCAACGTCCTCATTTTC. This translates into CASRIGAVSDANVLIF.

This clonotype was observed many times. The CDR3 bases are TGTGCCAGCAGTTTACGGGCTTACACCATATATTTT. Its protein product is CASSLRAYTIYF. The chain carries TRBV12-3 or TRBV12-4 and TRBJ1-3; D not certain. The CDR3 runs 12 residues. V shed 2 bases and J shed 8 bases, with 7 bases lying between them.

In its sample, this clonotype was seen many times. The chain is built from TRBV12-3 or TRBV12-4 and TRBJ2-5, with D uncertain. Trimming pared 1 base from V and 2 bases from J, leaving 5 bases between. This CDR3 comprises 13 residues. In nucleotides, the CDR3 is TGTGCCAGCAGTTTAGTCCCGCAAGAGACCCAGTACTTC. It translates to CASSLVPQETQYF.

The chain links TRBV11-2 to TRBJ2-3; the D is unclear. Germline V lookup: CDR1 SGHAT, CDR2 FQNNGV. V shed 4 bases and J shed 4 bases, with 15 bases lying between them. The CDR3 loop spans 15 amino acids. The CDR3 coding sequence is TGTGCCAGCAGCTCCACAGAAAACAGCGCAGATACGCAGTATTTT. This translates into CASSSTENSADTQYF.

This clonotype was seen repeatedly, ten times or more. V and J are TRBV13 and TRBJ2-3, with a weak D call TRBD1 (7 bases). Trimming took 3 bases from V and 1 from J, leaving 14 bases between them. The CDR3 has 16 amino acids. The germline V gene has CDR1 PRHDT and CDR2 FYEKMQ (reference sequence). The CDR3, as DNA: TGTGCCAGCAGCTTCGCGGGACAGATAGGCACAGATACGCAGTATTTT. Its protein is CASSFAGQIGTDTQYF.

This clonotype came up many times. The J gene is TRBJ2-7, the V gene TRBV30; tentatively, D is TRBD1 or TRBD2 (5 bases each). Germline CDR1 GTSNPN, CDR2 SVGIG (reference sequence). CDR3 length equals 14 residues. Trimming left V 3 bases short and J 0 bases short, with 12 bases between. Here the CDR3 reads CAWRPGRISYEQYF. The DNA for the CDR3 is TGTGCCTGGAGGCCGGGACGGATCTCCTACGAGCAGTACTTC.

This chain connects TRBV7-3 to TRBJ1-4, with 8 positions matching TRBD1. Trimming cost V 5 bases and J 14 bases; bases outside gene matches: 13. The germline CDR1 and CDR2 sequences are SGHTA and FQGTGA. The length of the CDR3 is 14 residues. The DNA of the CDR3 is TGTGCCAGCAGCCCACTCGGGACAGGAGAAACCCTGTTTTTT. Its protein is CASSPLGTGETLFF.

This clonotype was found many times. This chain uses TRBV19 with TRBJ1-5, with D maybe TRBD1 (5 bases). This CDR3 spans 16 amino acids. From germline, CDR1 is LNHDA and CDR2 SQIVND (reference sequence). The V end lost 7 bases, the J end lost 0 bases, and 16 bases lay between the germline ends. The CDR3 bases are TGTGCCAGTACTCTGACAGATAACTATAGCAATCAGCCCCAGCATTTT. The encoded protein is CASTLTDNYSNQPQHF.

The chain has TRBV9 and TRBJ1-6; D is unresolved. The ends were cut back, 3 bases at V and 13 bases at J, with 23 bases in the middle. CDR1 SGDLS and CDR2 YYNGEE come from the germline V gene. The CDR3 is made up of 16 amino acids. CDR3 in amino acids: CASSDSAAYNSPPLHF. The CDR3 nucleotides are TGTGCCAGCAGCGACAGCGCCGCCTATAATTCACCCCCCCTCCACTTT.

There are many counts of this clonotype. The CDR3 loop reads CASSYQGAGYTQYF. In nucleotides, the CDR3 is TGTGCCAGCAGTTACCAAGGGGCTGGGTATACGCAGTATTTT. The V call is TRBV6-6, the J call TRBJ2-3; maybe TRBD1 (5 bases). Germline V gene sequence: CDR1 MNHNY, CDR2 SVGAGI (reference sequence). This CDR3 is built from 14 residues. V lost 2 bases and J lost 7, with 13 bases in between.

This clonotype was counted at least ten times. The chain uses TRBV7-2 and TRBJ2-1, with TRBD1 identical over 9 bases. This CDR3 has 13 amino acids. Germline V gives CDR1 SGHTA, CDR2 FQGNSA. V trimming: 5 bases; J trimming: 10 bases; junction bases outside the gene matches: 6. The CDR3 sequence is CASSHRDRVEQFF. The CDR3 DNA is TGTGCCAGCAGCCACAGGGACAGGGTCGAGCAGTTCTTC.

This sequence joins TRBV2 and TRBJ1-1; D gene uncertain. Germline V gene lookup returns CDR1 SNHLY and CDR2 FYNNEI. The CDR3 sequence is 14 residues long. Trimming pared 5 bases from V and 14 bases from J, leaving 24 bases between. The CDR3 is CASSSHGGYTQDFF. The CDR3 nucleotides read TGTGCCAGCAGTTCCCACGGTGGTTACACGCAGGACTTCTTT.

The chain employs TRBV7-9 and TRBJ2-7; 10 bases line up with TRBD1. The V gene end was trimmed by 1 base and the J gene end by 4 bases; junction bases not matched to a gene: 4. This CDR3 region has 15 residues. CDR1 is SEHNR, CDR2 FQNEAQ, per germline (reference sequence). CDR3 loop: CASSLVGQGRYEQYF. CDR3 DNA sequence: TGTGCCAGCAGCTTAGTGGGACAGGGGAGGTACGAGCAGTACTTC.

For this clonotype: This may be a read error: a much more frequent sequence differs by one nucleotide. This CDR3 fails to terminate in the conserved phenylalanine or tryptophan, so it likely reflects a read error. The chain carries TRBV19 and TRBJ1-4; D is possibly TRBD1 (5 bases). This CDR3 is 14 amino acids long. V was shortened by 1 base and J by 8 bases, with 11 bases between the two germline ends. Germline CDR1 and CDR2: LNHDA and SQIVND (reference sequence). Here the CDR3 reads CASSIGGEGEKLFL. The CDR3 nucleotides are TGTGCCAGTAGTATAGGGGGGGAAGGCGAAAAACTGTTTCTT.

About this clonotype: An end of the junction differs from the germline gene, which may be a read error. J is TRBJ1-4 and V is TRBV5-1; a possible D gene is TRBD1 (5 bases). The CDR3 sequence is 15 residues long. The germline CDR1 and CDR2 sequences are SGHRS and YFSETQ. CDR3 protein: CASRQSGSSNGKLFF. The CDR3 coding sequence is TGCGCCAGCCGCCAATCAGGGAGTTCTAATGGAAAACTGTTTTTT.

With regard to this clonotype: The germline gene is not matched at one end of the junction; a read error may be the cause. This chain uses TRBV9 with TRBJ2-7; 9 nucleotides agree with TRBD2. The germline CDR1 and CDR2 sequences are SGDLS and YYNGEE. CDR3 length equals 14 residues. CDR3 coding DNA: TGTGCCAGCAGCCCAAGTAGCGGGGGCCCTACGAGCAACTTC. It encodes CASSPSSGGPTSNF. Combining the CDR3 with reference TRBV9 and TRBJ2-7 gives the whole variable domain DSGVTQTPKHLITATGQRVTLRCSPRSGDLSVYWYQQSLDQGLQFLIQYYNGEERAKGNILERFSAQQFPDLHSELNLSSLELGDSALYFCASSPSSGGPTSNFGPGTRLTVT.

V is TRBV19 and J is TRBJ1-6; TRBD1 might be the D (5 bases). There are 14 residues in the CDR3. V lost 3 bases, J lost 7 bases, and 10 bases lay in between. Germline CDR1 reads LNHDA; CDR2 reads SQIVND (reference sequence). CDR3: CASSIPRGNSPLHF. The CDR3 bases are TGTGCCAGTAGTATTCCTCGGGGGAATTCACCCCTCCACTTT.

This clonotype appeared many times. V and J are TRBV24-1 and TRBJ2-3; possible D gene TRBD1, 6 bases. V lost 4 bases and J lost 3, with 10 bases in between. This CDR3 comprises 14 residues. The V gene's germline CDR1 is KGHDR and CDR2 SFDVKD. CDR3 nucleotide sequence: TGTGCCACCAGTGAGCCCAGGGGTACAGATACGCAGTATTTT. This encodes CATSEPRGTDTQYF.

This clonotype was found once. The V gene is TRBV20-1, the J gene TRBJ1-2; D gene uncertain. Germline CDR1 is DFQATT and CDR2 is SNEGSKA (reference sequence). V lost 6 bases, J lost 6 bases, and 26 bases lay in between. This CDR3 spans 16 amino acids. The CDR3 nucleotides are TGCAGTGCAATGTCTCGGGGAGACCTCCGATCCCATGGCTACACCTTC. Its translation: CSAMSRGDLRSHGYTF.

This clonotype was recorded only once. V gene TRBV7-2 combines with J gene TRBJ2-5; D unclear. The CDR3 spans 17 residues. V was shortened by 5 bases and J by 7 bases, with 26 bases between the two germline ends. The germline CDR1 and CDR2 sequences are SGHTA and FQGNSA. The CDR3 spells CASSQDHVSCCGPTQYF. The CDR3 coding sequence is TGTGCCAGCAGCCAAGATCACGTCAGCTGCTGCGGCCCGACCCAGTACTTC. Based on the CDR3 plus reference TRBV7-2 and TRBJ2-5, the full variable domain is GAGVSQSPSNKVTEKGKDVELRCDPISGHTALYWYRQSLGQGLEFLIYFQGNSAPDKSGLPSDRFSAERTGGSVSTLTIQRTQQEDSAVYLCASSQDHVSCCGPTQYFGPGTRLLVL.

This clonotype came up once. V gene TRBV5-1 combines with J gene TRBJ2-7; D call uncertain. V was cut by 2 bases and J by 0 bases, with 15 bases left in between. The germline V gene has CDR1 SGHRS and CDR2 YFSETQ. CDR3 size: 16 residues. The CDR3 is CASSLVTDNVSYEQYF. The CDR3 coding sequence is TGCGCCAGCAGCTTAGTCACCGACAATGTCTCCTACGAGCAGTACTTC.

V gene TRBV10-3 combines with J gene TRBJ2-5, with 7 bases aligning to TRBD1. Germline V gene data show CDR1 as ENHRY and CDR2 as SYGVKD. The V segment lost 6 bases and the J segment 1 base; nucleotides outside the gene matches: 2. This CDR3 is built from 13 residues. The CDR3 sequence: CAISGTVQETQYF. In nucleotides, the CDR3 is TGTGCCATCAGCGGGACAGTCCAAGAGACCCAGTACTTC.